One and the same sample provided the 3 T cell receptor beta chains below, sequenced in a study of control samples from healthy donors and cancer patients. Clones were sequenced by immunoSEQ multiplex PCR, and TCRdb holds only the in-frame ones, with some missing. The table includes about 120,000 clones, roughly 92% detected once. Sequenced: blood. Receptors were obtained from a young woman in good health.

This chain uses TRBV7-2 with TRBJ2-1; 10 bases fit TRBD2. V lost 8 bases, J lost 8 bases, and 18 bases stayed unmatched. Germline assignment: CDR1 SGHTA and CDR2 FQGNSA. The CDR3 has 17 residues. The DNA for the CDR3 is TGTGCCAGCGTCACTAAGAGCGGGAGGGCCGTCCCAGATGAGCAGTTCTTC. Its protein product is CASVTKSGRAVPDEQFF.

This rearrangement joins TRBV3-1 (or the pseudogene TRBV3-2) to TRBJ1-5; possibly TRBD1 for D (5 bases). V was pared by 3 bases and J by 1 base, with 7 bases between. CDR1 and CDR2 (germline): LGHDT, YNNKEL (reference sequence). CDR3 length equals 14 residues. CDR3 nucleotide sequence: TGTGCCAGCAGCCAGGGACGGAGCAATCAGCCCCAGCATTTT. It yields the protein CASSQGRSNQPQHF.

V usage is TRBV27 and J usage is TRBJ1-1; D perhaps matches TRBD1 (6 bases). This CDR3 has 15 amino acids. The germline CDR1 and CDR2 sequences are MNHEY and SMNVEV (reference sequence). V shed 5 bases and J shed 1 base, with 14 bases lying between them. CDR3 sequence reads: CASSAPGEKNTEAFF. Here the CDR3 DNA reads TGTGCCAGCAGTGCCCCAGGGGAAAAGAACACTGAAGCTTTCTTT.